This T cell receptor beta chain is drawn from a study of blood T cell repertoires in COVID-19 (dated by TCRdb to 2018 to 2020). For context, the study as a whole: Samples covering the acute and convalescent phases of COVID-19 were provided by collaborators in the United States, Italy and Spain. Where available, HLA class I and class II types were taken from metadata supplied by the sample provider and were not determined by assay-based typing. Deeply sampled blood TCRbeta repertoires from subjects exposed to, actively infected with, or recovered from COVID-19 were included in the dataset. The prospective study material was composed of cDNA or gDNA derived from T cells, B-cell-depleted T cells, or PBMCs. Sample metadata almost always included a de-identified subject ID, COVID-19 status, age in years and sex. A freely available public database, intended as a resource for researchers studying the immune response to SARS-CoV-2, is where the repertoires were released. The samples were drawn from the first 160 participants of the ongoing ImmuneRACE study and from more than 1,000 subjects provided by 6 global collaborators.

Each collaborating institution followed its own protocols to collect whole blood in K2EDTA tubes. Collaborator samples were shipped for TCRbeta analysis as frozen whole blood, isolated PBMCs, or DNA extracted from either sample type. TCRbeta CDR3 regions were amplified from genomic DNA using the immunoSEQ Assay, a bias-controlled multiplex PCR. Per the original workflow: Within the assay, amplification of reference gene primers was used to estimate how many nucleated cells each sample contained. To quantify the absolute abundance of each unique TCRbeta CDR3 rearrangement, sequence reads were collapsed and filtered. For each sample, productive Simpson clonality was calculated as the square root of Simpson's diversity index over productive rearrangements. TCRdb retrieved this table from immuneACCESS and kept in-frame rearrangements only. Not all clones are present; in checked studies, unresolved V genes account for under half, and no reason is known for the remainder. V and J calls and clone size come straight from that table; D and trimming were deduced from the DNA. The sample table contains about 150,000 clones; only one count was recorded for roughly 76% of them. The ten top clones hold 6.5% to 8.5% of the sample.

Details on this clone: Its binding antigen is unknown. Within one base of it there is no much larger clone, and no base qualities were kept.

Cut back by 3 bases and 0 bases, the V and J ends lie 6 bases apart. The CDR3 holds 14 amino acids from the cysteine to the phenylalanine. The only DNA kept is the CDR3, 42 bases in frame from the first base. CDR1 and CDR2 were assigned from the germline V gene as SGHVT and SQSDAQ. The full study reports these points: The amount of clinical and demographic metadata varied by source and participant and was provided uncurated.

The chain was built from TRBV7-4 and TRBJ1-5; no D segment can be confidently identified. This clonotype was sampled from a human donor with acute or convalescent COVID-19. The donor label of this sample is uncertain. Sequenced material: peripheral blood. DNA sequence: TGTGCCAGCAGCTTGTGGAGTAGCAATCAGCCCCAGCATTTT. Its amino acids are CASSLWSSNQPQHF.